This T cell receptor beta chain was retrieved from a study of blood T cell repertoires in COVID-19. Produced via immunoSEQ multiplex PCR; TCRdb's table is partial and in-frame only. The repertoire includes around 70,000 clones, roughly 80% of them detected once, and nearly 5% sits in the top ten. Germline values: CDR1 LGHNT, CDR2 FRNRAP. V was clipped by 0 bases and J by 2 bases, with 15 bases between them. The CDR3 is made up of 17 amino acids. The receptor was derived from a woman aged 80 or older with active or convalescent COVID-19. Sequencing input: peripheral blood. The chain has TRBV12-5 and TRBJ2-3; possible D gene TRBD1, 6 bases. The CDR3: CASGLVLGGVPTDTQYF. DNA for the CDR3: TGTGCTAGTGGTTTGGTACTAGGGGGAGTACCCACAGATACGCAGTATTTT.